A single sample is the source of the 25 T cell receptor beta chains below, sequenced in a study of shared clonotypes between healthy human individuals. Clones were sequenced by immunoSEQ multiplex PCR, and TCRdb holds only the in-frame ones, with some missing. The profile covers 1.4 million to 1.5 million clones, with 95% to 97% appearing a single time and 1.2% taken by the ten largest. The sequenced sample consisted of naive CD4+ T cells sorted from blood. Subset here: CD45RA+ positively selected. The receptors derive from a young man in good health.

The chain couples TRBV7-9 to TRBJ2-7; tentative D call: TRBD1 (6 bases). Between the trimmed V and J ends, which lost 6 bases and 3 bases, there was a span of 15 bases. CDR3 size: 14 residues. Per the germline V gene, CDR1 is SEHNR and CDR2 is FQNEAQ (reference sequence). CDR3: CASRSTGGHYEQYF. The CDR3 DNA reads TGTGCCAGCAGATCTACTGGGGGACACTACGAGCAGTACTTC.

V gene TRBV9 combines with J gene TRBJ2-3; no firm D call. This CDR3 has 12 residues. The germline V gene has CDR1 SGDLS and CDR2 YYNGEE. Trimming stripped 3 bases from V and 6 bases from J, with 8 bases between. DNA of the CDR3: TGTGCCAGCAGCGCGAGGCAGGATACGCAGTATTTT. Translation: CASSARQDTQYF.

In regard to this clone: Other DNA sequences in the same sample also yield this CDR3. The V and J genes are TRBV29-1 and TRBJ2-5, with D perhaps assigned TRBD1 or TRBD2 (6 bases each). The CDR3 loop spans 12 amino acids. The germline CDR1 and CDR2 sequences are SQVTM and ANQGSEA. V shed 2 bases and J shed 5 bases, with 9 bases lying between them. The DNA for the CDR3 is TGCAGCGTTGAAAGGGGGGCTGAGACCCAGTACTTC. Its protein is CSVERGAETQYF. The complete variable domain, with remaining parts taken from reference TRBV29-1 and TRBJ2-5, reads SAVISQKPSRDICQRGTSLTIQCQVDSQVTMMFWYRQQPGQSLTLIATANQGSEATYESGFVIDKFPISRPNLTFSTLTVSNMSPEDSSIYLCSVERGAETQYFGPGTRLLVL.

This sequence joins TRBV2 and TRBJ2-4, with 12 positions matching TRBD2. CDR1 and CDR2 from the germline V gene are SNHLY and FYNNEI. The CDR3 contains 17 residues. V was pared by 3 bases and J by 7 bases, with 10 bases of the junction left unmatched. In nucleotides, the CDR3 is TGTGCCAGCAGTGAGGGGCGACTAGCGGGAGTCCCGAACATTCAGTACTTC. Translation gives CASSEGRLAGVPNIQYF.

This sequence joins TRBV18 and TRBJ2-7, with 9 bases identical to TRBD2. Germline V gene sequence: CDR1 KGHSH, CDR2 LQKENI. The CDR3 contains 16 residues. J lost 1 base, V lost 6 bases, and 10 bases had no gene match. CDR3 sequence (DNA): TGTGCCAGCTCGCGTCCGGGACTAGCTGCATCCTACGAGCAGTACTTC. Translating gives CASSRPGLAASYEQYF.

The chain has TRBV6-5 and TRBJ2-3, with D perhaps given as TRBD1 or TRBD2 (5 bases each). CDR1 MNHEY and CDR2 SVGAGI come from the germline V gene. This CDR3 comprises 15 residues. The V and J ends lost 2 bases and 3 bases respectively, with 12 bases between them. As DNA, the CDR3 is TGTGCCAGCAGTTACGGGGGACCGAGAACAGATACGCAGTATTTT. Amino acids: CASSYGGPRTDTQYF.

The CDR3 DNA follows: TGTGCCAGCAGCCCTAATCCTTTAGCGGGAACGTCCGGGGAGCTGTTTTTT. This gives the protein CASSPNPLAGTSGELFF. J is TRBJ2-2 and V is TRBV28, with 8 nucleotides matching TRBD2. Germline trimming cut 6 bases from V and 6 bases from J; bases unmatched to any gene: 15. This CDR3 has 17 residues. Germline V gene data show CDR1 as MDHEN and CDR2 as SYDVKM.

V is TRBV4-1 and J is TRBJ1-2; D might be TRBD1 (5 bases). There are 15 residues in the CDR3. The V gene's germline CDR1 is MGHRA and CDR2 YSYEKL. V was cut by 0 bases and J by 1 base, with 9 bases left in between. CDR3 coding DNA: TGCGCCAGCAGCCAAGACTACGACAGTAACTATGGCTACACCTTC. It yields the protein CASSQDYDSNYGYTF.

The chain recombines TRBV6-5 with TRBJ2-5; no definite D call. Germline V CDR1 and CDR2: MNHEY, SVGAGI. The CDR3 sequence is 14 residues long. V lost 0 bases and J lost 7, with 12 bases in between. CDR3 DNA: TGTGCCAGCAGTTACTCATCCGGTAGGGTGACCCAGTACTTC. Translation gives CASSYSSGRVTQYF.

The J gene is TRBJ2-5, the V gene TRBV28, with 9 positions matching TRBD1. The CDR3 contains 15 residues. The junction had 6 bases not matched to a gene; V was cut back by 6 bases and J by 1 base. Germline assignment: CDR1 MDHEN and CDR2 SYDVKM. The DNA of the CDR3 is TGTGCCAGCAGAGACCGGGACAGGGCCCAAGAGACCCAGTACTTC. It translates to CASRDRDRAQETQYF.

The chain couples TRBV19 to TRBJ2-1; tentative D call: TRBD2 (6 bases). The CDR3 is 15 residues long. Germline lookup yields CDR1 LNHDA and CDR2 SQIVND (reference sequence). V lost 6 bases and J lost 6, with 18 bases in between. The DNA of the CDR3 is TGTGCCAGTAGCCAGCGGGTCTGGAGGACCAATGAGCAGTTCTTC. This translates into CASSQRVWRTNEQFF.

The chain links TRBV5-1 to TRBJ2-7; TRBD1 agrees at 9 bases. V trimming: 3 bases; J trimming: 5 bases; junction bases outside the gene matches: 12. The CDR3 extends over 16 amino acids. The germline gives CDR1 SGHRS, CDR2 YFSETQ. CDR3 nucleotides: TGCGCCAGCAGCTCACCACCGGGACAGGGATCCAACGAGCAGTACTTC. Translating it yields CASSSPPGQGSNEQYF.

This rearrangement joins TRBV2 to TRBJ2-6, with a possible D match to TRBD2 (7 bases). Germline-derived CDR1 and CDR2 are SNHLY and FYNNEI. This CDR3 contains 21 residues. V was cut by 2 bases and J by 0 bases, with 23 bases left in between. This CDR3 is CASSELGGQRGQSSGANVLTF. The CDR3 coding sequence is TGTGCCAGCAGTGAATTGGGGGGGCAGAGAGGGCAAAGCTCTGGGGCCAACGTCCTGACTTTC.

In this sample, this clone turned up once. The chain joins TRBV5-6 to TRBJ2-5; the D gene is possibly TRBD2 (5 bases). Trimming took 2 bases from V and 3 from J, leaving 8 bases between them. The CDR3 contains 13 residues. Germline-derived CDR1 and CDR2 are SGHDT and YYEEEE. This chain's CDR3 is CASSLGSKETQYF. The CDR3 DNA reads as TGTGCCAGCAGCTTAGGGAGTAAAGAGACCCAGTACTTC. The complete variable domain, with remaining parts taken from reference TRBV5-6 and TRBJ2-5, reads DAGVTQSPTHLIKTRGQQVTLRCSPKSGHDTVSWYQQALGQGPQFIFQYYEEEERQRGNFPDRFSGHQFPNYSSELNVNALLLGDSALYLCASSLGSKETQYFGPGTRLLVL.

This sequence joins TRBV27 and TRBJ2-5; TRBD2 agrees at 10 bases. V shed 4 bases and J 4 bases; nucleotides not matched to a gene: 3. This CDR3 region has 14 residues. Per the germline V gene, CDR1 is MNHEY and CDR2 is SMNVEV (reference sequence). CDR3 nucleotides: TGTGCCAGCAGTTCCGGGACTAGCGTAGAGACCCAGTACTTC. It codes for CASSSGTSVETQYF.

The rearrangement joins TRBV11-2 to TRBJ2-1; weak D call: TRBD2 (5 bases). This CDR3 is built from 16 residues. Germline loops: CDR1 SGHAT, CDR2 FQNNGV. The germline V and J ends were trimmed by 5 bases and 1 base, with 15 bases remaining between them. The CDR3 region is CASSPRPGSSYNEQFF. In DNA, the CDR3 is TGTGCCAGCAGCCCACGTCCTGGGAGTTCCTACAATGAGCAGTTCTTC.

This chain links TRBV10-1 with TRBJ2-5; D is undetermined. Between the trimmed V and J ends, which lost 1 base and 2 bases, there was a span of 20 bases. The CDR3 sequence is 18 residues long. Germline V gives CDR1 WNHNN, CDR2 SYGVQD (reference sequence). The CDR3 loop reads CASSELYTSNTVQETQYF. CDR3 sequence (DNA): TGCGCCAGCAGTGAGTTATACACCTCGAATACTGTGCAAGAGACCCAGTACTTC.

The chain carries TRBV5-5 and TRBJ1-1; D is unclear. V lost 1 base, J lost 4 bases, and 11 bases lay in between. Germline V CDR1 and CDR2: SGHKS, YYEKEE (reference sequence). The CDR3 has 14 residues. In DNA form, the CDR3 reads TGTGCCAGCAGCTTGAGGGAGTTGGCCACTGAAGCTTTCTTT. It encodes CASSLRELATEAFF.

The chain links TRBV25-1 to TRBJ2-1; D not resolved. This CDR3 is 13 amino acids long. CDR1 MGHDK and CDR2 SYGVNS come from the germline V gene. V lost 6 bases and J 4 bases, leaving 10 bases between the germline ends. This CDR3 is CASRDPAYNEQFF. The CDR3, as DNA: TGTGCCAGCAGGGACCCCGCGTACAATGAGCAGTTCTTC.

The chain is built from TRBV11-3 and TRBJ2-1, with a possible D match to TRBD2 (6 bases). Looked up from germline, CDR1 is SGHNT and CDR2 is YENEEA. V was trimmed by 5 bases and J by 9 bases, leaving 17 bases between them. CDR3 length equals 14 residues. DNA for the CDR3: TGTGCCAGCAGCGGGACTCCCGTTGGTGGTGAGCAGTTCTTC. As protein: CASSGTPVGGEQFF.

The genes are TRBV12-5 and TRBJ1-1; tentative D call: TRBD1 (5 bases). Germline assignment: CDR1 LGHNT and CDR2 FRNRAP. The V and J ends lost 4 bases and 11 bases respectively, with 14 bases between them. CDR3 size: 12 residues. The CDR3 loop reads CASGSFAGTAFF. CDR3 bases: TGTGCTAGTGGTTCCTTCGCGGGGACGGCTTTCTTT.

As DNA, the CDR3 is TGTGCCAGCAGTTACTCGATCCAGGGAGGGACTGAAGCTTTCTTT. Translation gives CASSYSIQGGTEAFF. This chain uses TRBV6-6 with TRBJ1-1; D may be TRBD1 (5 bases). Germline CDR1 and CDR2: MNHNY and SVGAGI (reference sequence). This CDR3 has 15 amino acids. With 0 bases removed from V and 5 bases from J, the gap between germline ends came to 13 bases.

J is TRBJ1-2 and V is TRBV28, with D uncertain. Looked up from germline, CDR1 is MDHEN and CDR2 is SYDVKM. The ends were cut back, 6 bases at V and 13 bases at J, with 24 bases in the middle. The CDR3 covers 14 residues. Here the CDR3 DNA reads TGTGCCAGCAGCCCTGCAGCGACACCAGCGACTTGCACCTTC. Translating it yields CASSPAATPATCTF.

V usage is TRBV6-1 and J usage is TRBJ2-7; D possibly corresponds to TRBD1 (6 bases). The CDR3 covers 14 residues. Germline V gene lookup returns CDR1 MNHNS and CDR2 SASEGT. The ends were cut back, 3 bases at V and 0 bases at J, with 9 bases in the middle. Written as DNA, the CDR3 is TGTGCCAGCAGTGACAGGGGCTACTCCTACGAGCAGTACTTC. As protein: CASSDRGYSYEQYF.

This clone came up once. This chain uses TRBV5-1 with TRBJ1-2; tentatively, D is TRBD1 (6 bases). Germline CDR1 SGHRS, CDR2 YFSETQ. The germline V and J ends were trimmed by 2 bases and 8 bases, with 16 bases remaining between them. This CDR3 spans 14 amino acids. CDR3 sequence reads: CASSFGRGGRGYTF. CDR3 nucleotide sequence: TGCGCCAGCAGCTTTGGCAGGGGCGGTCGGGGCTACACCTTC.